This entry lists 5 T cell receptor beta chains sequenced from one sample in a study of vaccination and CD4 T cells after COVID-19. Which antigens these TCRs recognize remains unknown. Sequencing of cultured CD4+ T cell DNA used the Oncomine TCR Beta short-read assay. Each CDR3 protein is one row after TCRdb ran MiXCR on the PCR reads. The repertoire has approximately 9,000 distinct CDR3 sequences, 51% of them found once; the top ten carry roughly 20%. The treatment was: approximately nine-day PBMC culture with coronavirus spike peptide pools or control peptides (ViraFEST assay). Sequenced material: CD4+ T cells from blood, cultured in vitro. All receptors come from a human donor who had recovered from COVID-19.

The rearrangement joins TRBV7-8 to TRBJ1-1; D unresolved. This CDR3 comprises 16 residues. Trimming removed 2 bases from V and 1 base from J, with 14 bases in between. The V gene's germline CDR1 is SGHVS and CDR2 FQNEAQ. The DNA of the CDR3 is TGTGCCAGCAGCTTAAGGTGGGAGGGTACGAACACTGAAGCTTTCTTT. It is translated as CASSLRWEGTNTEAFF.

Relative to its sample, this clonotype is medium-sized (0.01 to 0.1%). DNA of the CDR3: TGTGCCAGCAGCTTAATAAGGAACACTGAAGCTTTCTTT. Translating gives CASSLIRNTEAFF. V gene TRBV7-8 combines with J gene TRBJ1-1; D uncertain. The V gene lost 2 bases and the J gene lost 1 base, with 5 bases spanning the gap. The germline V gene has CDR1 SGHVS and CDR2 FQNEAQ. The length of the CDR3 is 13 residues.

This chain joins TRBV5-4 and TRBJ2-7; D is possibly TRBD1 or TRBD2 (6 bases each). Between the trimmed V and J ends, which lost 0 bases and 2 bases, there was a span of 15 bases. The CDR3 covers 16 residues. Germline V gives CDR1 SGHNT, CDR2 YYREEE (reference sequence). The CDR3 coding sequence is TGTGCCAGCAGCTTGGATTCCGGGGGCAGGGCCTACGAGCAGTACTTC. Encoded protein: CASSLDSGGRAYEQYF.

This chain connects TRBV28 to TRBJ1-5, with TRBD1 matching over 7 bases. This CDR3 is built from 12 residues. Germline trimming cut 6 bases from V and 6 bases from J; bases unmatched to any gene: 2. Germline loops: CDR1 MDHEN, CDR2 SYDVKM. CDR3 coding DNA: TGTGCCAGCAGCGCAGGGGGTCAGCCCCAGCATTTT. Its translation: CASSAGGQPQHF.

This clonotype was observed a handful of times. The genes are TRBV12-5 and TRBJ1-1; 7 bases match TRBD1. The CDR3 has 15 residues. With 6 bases clipped from V and 3 bases from J, the junction kept 10 bases outside the gene matches. Germline-derived CDR1 and CDR2 are LGHNT and FRNRAP. The DNA of the CDR3 is TGTGCTAGTGGCCCCCCTCACACAGGGGACACTGAAGCTTTCTTT. It is translated as CASGPPHTGDTEAFF.